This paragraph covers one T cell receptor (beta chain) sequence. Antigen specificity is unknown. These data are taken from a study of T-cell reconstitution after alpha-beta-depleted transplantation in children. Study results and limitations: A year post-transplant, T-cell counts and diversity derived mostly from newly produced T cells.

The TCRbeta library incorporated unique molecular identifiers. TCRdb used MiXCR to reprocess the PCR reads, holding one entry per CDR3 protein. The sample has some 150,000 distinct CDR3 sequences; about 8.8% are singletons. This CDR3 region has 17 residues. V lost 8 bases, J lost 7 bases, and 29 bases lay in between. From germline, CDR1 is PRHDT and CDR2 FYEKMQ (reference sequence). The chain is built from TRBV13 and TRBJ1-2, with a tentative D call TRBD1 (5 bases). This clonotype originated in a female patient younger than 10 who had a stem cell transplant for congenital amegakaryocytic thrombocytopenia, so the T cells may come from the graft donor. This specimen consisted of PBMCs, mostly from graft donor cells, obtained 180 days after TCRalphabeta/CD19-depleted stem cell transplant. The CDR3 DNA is TGTGCCAGCTGGGGGGACCTAGACAGAGTGTCGGGGCGTGGCTACACCTTC. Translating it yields CASWGDLDRVSGRGYTF.